These 18 T cell receptor beta chains share one sample of origin, sequenced in a study of regulatory T cells in long-lasting Graves disease. Arm-PCR of CDR3 regions with iRepertoire HTBI primers generated TCR beta libraries. TCRdb redid the calling of the multiplex PCR reads with MiXCR, one entry per CDR3 protein. Of 450,000 to 600,000 distinct CDR3 sequences listed, about 14% were seen once; the top ten hold 10%. Time point here: newly diagnosed GD, antithyroid drugs for less than 3 months. Preparation of the TCR library used RNA extracted from PBMCs. These same records also appear under a second study, on T cells in Graves' hyperthyroidism and ophthalmopathy.

The sequencing used peripheral blood mononuclear cells (PBMCs), collected at new diagnosis, from a patient treated with antithyroid drugs. The source is a young man with Graves disease.

This clonotype was recorded at least ten times. The chain uses TRBV12-3 or TRBV12-4 and TRBJ2-1, with TRBD1 as a possible D gene (6 bases). CDR3 length equals 15 residues. V dropped 6 bases and J dropped 0 bases, with 12 bases sitting between them. The CDR3 DNA is TGTGCCAGCAGGGACAGTTCGAGCTCCTACAATGAGCAGTTCTTC. It encodes CASRDSSSSYNEQFF.

The chain has TRBV29-1 and TRBJ2-5; TRBD2 aligns across 7 bases. From germline, CDR1 is SQVTM and CDR2 ANQGSEA. CDR3 size: 14 residues. Trimming at V came to 5 bases and at J to 5 bases, leaving 11 bases not matched to a gene. CDR3 in DNA: TGCAGCGTTAGCCGGGCCCTGGGAGGGGAGACCCAGTACTTC. This sequence encodes CSVSRALGGETQYF.

V usage is TRBV20-1 and J usage is TRBJ1-1; D gene ambiguous. V lost 3 bases, J lost 6 bases, and 5 bases lay in between. The CDR3 loop spans 10 amino acids. Germline CDR1 is DFQATT and CDR2 is SNEGSKA (reference sequence). CDR3 DNA: TGCAGTGCTAGGACGTCTGAAGCTTTCTTT. Translation: CSARTSEAFF.

The sample holds a few counts of this clonotype. The CDR3 ends on some other residue instead of the conserved phenylalanine or tryptophan, so this is likely a read error. The chain employs TRBV20-1 and TRBJ1-2; tentative D call: TRBD1 (5 bases). V lost 5 bases and J lost 8, with 21 bases in between. The CDR3 is 14 amino acids. Per the germline V gene, CDR1 is DFQATT and CDR2 is SNEGSKA (reference sequence). The CDR3 sequence is CSAVSRDPLEGYTS. CDR3 sequence (DNA): TGCAGTGCTGTCAGTCGGGACCCCCTGGAGGGCTACACCTCC.

This clonotype was seen a few times. A much bigger clone sits one base away, suggesting this may be a read error. This chain connects TRBV2 to TRBJ2-1; TRBD2 is a possible D gene (5 bases). The J call may be incorrect, as the DNA end agrees better with TRBJ2-5. There are 15 residues in the CDR3. Germline V gene sequence: CDR1 SNHLY, CDR2 FYNNEI. CDR3: CASSEAGAVGETQYF. The CDR3, as DNA: TGTGCCAGCAGTGAAGCGGGAGCAGTGGGGGAGACCCAGTACTTC.

This clonotype came up a few times. The chain links TRBV29-1 to TRBJ1-3; D ambiguous. The germline V gene encodes CDR1 SQVTM and CDR2 ANQGSEA. The CDR3 spans 12 residues. Trimming took off 1 base at V and 4 bases at J, with 5 bases between the two ends. Here the CDR3 reads CSVEVKGNTIYF. CDR3 coding DNA: TGCAGCGTTGAAGTTAAGGGAAACACCATATATTTT.

This clonotype was seen at least ten times. This chain uses TRBV10-1 with TRBJ1-1; D uncertain. In germline, CDR1 is WNHNN, CDR2 SYGVQD (reference sequence). Trimming pared 6 bases from V and 2 bases from J, leaving 13 bases between. The CDR3 is 14 amino acids. This CDR3 reads CASSDGRANTEAFF. The CDR3, as DNA: TGCGCCAGCAGCGACGGACGAGCAAACACTGAAGCTTTCTTT.

The chain uses TRBV20-1 and TRBJ2-2; 10 bases are shared with TRBD1. Losses at the gene ends were 6 bases for V and 4 bases for J; bases not matched to a gene: 11. The germline V gene encodes CDR1 DFQATT and CDR2 SNEGSKA (reference sequence). The CDR3 has 16 residues. CDR3 nucleotide sequence: TGCAGTGCCATCCGCCCTTGGACAGGGGGCACCGGGGAGCTGTTTTTT. This sequence encodes CSAIRPWTGGTGELFF.

CDR3 nucleotides: TGCGCCAGCAGCTTGCATACGGCCGGGGAGCTGTTTTTT. Its protein product is CASSLHTAGELFF. The V call is TRBV5-1, the J call TRBJ2-2; D is uncertain. Deletions cut 1 base from V and 6 bases from J, with 7 bases between. This CDR3 region has 13 residues. Germline CDR1 and CDR2: SGHRS and YFSETQ.

Regarding this clonotype: A much larger clone differs from this one at a single base, so this may be a read error. This chain links TRBV2 with TRBJ2-3; 8 bases match TRBD2. Germline V gene data show CDR1 as SNHLY and CDR2 as FYNNEI. This CDR3 spans 16 amino acids. CDR3 residues: CANSDGAGDRTDTQYF. Written as DNA, the CDR3 is TGTGCCAACAGTGATGGAGCGGGAGACCGCACAGATACGCAGTATTTT.

To note about this clonotype: A much larger clone differs from this one at a single base, so this may be a read error. The V gene is TRBV14, the J gene TRBJ2-3; D unclear. The CDR3 has 12 residues. CDR1 is SGHDN and CDR2 is FVKESK in the germline V gene. The V gene lost 4 bases and the J gene lost 5 bases, with 7 bases spanning the gap. The CDR3 DNA follows: TGTGCCAGCAGCCTTCGTATAGATACGCAGTATTTT. Residues: CASSLRIDTQYF.

In DNA form, the CDR3 reads TGCGCCAGCAGCTTGGAGGGCCAGGGCAATGAGCAGTTCTTC. It specifies CASSLEGQGNEQFF. The chain combines TRBV5-1 with TRBJ2-1; possible D gene TRBD1, 5 bases. V was pared by 0 bases and J by 6 bases, with 10 bases between. This CDR3 comprises 14 residues. CDR1 SGHRS and CDR2 YFSETQ come from the germline V gene. Complete variable domain (other parts from reference TRBV5-1 and TRBJ2-1): KAGVTQTPRYLIKTRGQQVTLSCSPISGHRSVSWYQQTPGQGLQFLFEYFSETQRNKGNFPGRFSGRQFSNSRSEMNVSTLELGDSALYLCASSLEGQGNEQFFGPGTRLTVL.

This clonotype was found many times. The gene calls are TRBV7-9 and TRBJ2-1; perhaps TRBD2 as D (5 bases). Germline V gene sequence: CDR1 SEHNR, CDR2 FQNEAQ (reference sequence). V dropped 3 bases and J dropped 0 bases, with 12 bases sitting between them. The CDR3 is made up of 16 amino acids. CDR3 bases: TGTGCCAGCAGCTTGTCCGGCGGGTCCTCCTACAATGAGCAGTTCTTC. This sequence encodes CASSLSGGSSYNEQFF. Variable domain in full (rest from reference TRBV7-9 and TRBJ2-1): DTGVSQNPRHKITKRGQNVTFRCDPISEHNRLYWYRQTLGQGPEFLTYFQNEAQLEKSRLLSDRFSAERPKGSFSTLEIQRTEQGDSAMYLCASSLSGGSSYNEQFFGPGTRLTVL.

This clonotype was counted many times. The chain links TRBV10-3 to TRBJ2-7; D ambiguous. In germline, CDR1 is ENHRY, CDR2 SYGVKD. The CDR3 is 13 amino acids. V lost 8 bases to trimming and J lost 4 bases, with 15 bases between them. As DNA, the CDR3 is TGTGCCATCTCGGTAAGAAGTGGTTACGAGCAGTACTTC. Protein product: CAISVRSGYEQYF.

V and J are TRBV4-1 and TRBJ2-3; the D gene is possibly TRBD1 (5 bases). The germline CDR1 and CDR2 sequences are MGHRA and YSYEKL. The CDR3 has 20 amino acids. V lost 4 bases to trimming and J lost 0 bases, with 26 bases between them. CDR3 amino acids: CASSLTSTGLGITSTDTQYF. The CDR3 DNA sequence: TGCGCCAGCAGCCTCACCAGCACAGGCCTGGGGATTACTAGCACAGATACGCAGTATTTT.

Only a few counts were recorded for this clonotype. CDR3 nucleotide sequence: TGTGCCAGCAGCCAAGAAACGACTAGCGGGAGACAGACCCAGTACTTC. Encoded protein: CASSQETTSGRQTQYF. The V call is TRBV3-1, the J call TRBJ2-5; 12 bases are a match to TRBD2. The V and J ends lost 0 bases and 6 bases, in that order; junction bases with no gene match: 5. Germline assignment: CDR1 LGHDT and CDR2 YNNKEL (reference sequence). This CDR3 spans 16 amino acids.

This clonotype has a count of ten or more. This chain links TRBV7-3 with TRBJ2-1; TRBD1 matches at 10 bases. This CDR3 region has 15 residues. Losses at the gene ends were 5 bases for V and 1 base for J; bases not matched to a gene: 2. Germline lookup yields CDR1 SGHTA and CDR2 FQGTGA. The CDR3, as DNA: TGTGCCAGCAGCCCGGGACAGGGGTCCTACAATGAGCAGTTCTTC. The encoded protein is CASSPGQGSYNEQFF.

Regarding this clonotype: It differs at one base from a far larger clone, so likely a read error. This chain uses TRBV2 with TRBJ2-4, with TRBD1 matching 9 bases. Germline V gene lookup returns CDR1 SNHLY and CDR2 FYNNEI. V shed 5 bases, J shed 13 bases, and the junction held 18 bases outside the gene matches. The CDR3 sequence is 16 residues long. DNA for the CDR3: TGTGCCAGCAGTTCGACCGGGACAGGGTCCGACAATGAGCAGTACTTC. Translated, it gives CASSSTGTGSDNEQYF.